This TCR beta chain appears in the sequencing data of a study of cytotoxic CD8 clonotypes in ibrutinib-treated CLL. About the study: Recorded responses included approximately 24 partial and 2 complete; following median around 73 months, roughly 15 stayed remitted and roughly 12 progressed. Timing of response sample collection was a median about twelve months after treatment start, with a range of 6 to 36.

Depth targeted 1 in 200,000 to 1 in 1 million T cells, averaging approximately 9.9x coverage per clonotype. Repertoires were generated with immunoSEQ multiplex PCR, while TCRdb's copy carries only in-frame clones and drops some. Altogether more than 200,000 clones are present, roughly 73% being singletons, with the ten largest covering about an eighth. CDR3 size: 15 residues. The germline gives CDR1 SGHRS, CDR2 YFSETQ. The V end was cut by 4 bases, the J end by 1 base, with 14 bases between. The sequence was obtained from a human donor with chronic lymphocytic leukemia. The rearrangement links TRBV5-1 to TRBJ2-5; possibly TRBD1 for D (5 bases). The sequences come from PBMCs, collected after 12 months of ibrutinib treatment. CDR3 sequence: CASSQDVTGQETQYF. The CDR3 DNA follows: TGCGCCAGCAGCCAGGACGTAACAGGCCAAGAGACCCAGTACTTC.